This T cell receptor (beta chain) was recovered during a study of OX40 agonist ivuxolimab in advanced cancers. Study at large: A male proportion of about 84% was recorded, with mean age about 54 years and range roughly 23 to 79.

V was shortened by 0 bases and J by 0 bases, with 12 bases between the two germline ends. This CDR3 contains 16 residues. Per the germline V gene, CDR1 is SGHDT and CDR2 is YYEEEE. This clone showed up just a few times. This table comes from immunoSEQ multiplex PCR, and its TCRdb copy is limited to in-frame clones, with some not included. The data contain tens of thousands of clones, approximately 85% of them singletons. This sample comprised CD4+ or CD8+ T cells sorted from blood, obtained in a trial of the OX40 agonist ivuxolimab. The chain links TRBV5-6 to TRBJ1-2, with D maybe TRBD1 (5 bases). The receptor's source is an adult with an advanced solid tumor such as melanoma, head and neck, liver or kidney cancer. CDR3 nucleotide sequence: TGTGCCAGCAGCTTGGAGGGACTCCCAGCTAACTATGGCTACACCTTC. It codes for CASSLEGLPANYGYTF. Filled out from reference TRBV5-6 and TRBJ1-2, the complete variable domain reads DAGVTQSPTHLIKTRGQQVTLRCSPKSGHDTVSWYQQALGQGPQFIFQYYEEEERQRGNFPDRFSGHQFPNYSSELNVNALLLGDSALYLCASSLEGLPANYGYTFGSGTRLTVV.